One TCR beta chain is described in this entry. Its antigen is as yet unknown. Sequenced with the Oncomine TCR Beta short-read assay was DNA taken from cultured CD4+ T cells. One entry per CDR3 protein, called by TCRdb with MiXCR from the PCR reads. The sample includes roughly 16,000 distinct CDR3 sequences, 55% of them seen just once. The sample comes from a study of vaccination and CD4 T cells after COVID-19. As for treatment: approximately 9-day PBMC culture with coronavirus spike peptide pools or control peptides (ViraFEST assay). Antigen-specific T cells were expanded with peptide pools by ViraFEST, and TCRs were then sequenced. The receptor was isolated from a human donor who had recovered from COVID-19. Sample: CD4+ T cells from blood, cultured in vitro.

CDR3 amino acids: CSASRLAGSLYNEQFF. The CDR3 region has the DNA TGCAGTGCTAGTAGACTAGCGGGGAGTTTATACAATGAGCAGTTCTTC. The V gene is TRBV20-1, the J gene TRBJ2-1, with TRBD2 identical over 11 bases. The junction had 8 bases not matched to a gene; V was cut back by 3 bases and J by 4 bases. Looked up from germline, CDR1 is DFQATT and CDR2 is SNEGSKA (reference sequence). The CDR3 consists of 16 residues.